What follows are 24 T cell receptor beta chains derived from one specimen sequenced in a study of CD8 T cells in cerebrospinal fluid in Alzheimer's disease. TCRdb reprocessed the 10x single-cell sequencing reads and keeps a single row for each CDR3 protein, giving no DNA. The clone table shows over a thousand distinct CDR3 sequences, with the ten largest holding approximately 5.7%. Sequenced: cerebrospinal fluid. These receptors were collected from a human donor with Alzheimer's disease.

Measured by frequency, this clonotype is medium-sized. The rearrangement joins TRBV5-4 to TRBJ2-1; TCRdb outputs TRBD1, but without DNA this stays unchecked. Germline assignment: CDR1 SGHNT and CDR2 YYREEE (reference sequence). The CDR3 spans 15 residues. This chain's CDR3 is CASSPFGGRLYEQFF.

The CDR3 loop is CASSQVAGAGSDTQYF. V is TRBV7-8 and J is TRBJ2-3; TCRdb's assignment of TRBD2 cannot be checked, as there is no DNA. This CDR3 has 16 residues. Germline assignment: CDR1 SGHVS and CDR2 FQNEAQ.

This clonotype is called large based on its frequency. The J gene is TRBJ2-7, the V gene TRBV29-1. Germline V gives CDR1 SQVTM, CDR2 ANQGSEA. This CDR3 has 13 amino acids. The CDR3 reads CSVEESETLEQYF.

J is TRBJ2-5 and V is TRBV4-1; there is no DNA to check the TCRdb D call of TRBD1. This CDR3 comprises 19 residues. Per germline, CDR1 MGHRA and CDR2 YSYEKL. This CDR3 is CASSQDEGWVVRQQETQYF.

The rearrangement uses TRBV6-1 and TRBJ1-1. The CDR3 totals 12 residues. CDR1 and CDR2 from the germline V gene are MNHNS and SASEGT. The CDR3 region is CASSGVNTEAFF.

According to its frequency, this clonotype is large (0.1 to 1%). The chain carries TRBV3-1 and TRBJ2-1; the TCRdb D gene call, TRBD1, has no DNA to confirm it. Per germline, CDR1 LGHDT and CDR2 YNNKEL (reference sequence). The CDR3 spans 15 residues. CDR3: CASSPTGDSYNEQFF.

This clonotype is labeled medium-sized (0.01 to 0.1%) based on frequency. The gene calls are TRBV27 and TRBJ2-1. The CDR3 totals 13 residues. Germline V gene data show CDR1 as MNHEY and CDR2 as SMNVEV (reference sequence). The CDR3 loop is CASSLTTYNEQFF.

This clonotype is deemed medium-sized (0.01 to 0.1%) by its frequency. CDR3 loop: CSVVLLGGNQETQYF. V and J are TRBV29-1 and TRBJ2-5; the D gene TCRdb calls, TRBD1, cannot be checked with no DNA. In germline, CDR1 is SQVTM, CDR2 ANQGSEA. There are 15 residues in the CDR3.

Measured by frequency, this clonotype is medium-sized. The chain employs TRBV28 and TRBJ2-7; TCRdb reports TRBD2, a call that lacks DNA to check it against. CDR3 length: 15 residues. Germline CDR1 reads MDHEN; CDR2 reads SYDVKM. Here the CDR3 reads CASSPSRGGLIEQYF. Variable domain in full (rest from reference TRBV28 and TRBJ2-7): DVKVTQSSRYLVKRTGEKVFLECVQDMDHENMFWYRQDPGLGLRLIYFSYDVKMKEKGDIPEGYSVSREKKERFSLILESASTNQTSMYLCASSPSRGGLIEQYFGPGTRLTVT.

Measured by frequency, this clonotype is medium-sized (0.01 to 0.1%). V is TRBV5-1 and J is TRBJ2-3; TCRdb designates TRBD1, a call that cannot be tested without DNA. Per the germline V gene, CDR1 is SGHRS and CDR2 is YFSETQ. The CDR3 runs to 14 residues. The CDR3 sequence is CASSSPRTTDTQYF.

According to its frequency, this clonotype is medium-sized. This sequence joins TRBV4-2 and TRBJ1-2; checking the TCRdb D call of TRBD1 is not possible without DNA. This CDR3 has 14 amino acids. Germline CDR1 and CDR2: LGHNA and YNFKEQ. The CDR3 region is CASSRQGAGYGYTF.

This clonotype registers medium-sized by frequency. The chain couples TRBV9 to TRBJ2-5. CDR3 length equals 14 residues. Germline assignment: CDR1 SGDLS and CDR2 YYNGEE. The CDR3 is CASSVEAAQETQYF.

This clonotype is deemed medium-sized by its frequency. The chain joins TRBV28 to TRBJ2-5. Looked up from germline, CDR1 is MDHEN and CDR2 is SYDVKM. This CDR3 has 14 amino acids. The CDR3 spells CASSLLFSQETQYF.

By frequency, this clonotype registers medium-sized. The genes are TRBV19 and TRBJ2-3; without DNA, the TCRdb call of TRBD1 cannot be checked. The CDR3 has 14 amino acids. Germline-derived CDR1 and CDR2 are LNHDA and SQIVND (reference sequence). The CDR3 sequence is CASSVDRVGDTQYF.

This CDR3 reads CASSQVRQGAHRGAVF. The V gene is TRBV14, the J gene TRBJ2-2; the D gene TCRdb calls, TRBD1, cannot be checked with no DNA. The CDR3 runs to 16 residues. Germline CDR1 reads SGHDN; CDR2 reads FVKESK.

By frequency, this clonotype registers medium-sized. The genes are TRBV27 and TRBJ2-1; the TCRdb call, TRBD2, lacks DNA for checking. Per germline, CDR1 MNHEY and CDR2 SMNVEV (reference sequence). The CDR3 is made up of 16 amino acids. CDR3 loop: CASSLSTGLAYNEQFF.

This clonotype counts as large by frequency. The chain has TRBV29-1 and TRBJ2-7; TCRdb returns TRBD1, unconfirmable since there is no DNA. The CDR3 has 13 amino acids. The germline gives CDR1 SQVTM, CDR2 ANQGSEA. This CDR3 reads CSALTGNSYEQYF.

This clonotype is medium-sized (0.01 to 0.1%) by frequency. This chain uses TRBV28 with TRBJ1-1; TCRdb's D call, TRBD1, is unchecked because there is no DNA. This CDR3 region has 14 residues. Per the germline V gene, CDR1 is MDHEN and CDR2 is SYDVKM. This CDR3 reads CASSPPPRGTEAFF.

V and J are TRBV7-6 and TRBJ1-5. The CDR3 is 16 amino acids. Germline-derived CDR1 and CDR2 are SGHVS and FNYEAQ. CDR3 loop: CASSRSRGGAGQPQHF.

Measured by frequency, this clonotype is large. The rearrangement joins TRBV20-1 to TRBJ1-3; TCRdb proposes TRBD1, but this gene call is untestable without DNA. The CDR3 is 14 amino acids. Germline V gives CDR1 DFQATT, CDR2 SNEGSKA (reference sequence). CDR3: CSALPGDSGNTIYF.

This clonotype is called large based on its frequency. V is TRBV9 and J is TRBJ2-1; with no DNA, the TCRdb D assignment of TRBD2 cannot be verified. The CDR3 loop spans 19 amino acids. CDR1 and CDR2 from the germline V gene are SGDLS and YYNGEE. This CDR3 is CASSGEEGQRPLLYNEQFF.

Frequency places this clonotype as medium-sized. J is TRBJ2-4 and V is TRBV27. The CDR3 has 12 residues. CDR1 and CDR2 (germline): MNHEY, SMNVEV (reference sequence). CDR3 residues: CASSPARDIQYF.

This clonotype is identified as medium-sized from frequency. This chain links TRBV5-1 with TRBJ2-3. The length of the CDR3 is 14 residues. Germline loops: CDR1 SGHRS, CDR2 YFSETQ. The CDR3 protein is CASSLAGSTDTQYF.

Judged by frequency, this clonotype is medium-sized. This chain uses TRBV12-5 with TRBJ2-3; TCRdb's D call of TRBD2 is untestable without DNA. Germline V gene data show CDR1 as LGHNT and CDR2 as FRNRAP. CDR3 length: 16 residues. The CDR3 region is CASGPGTSGSTDTQYF.